One sample yielded the 2 T cell receptor beta chains listed below, sequenced in a study of shared clonotypes between healthy human individuals. Clones were read by immunoSEQ multiplex PCR, and TCRdb kept only the in-frame ones, dropping some. The table includes 490,000 or so clones, around 79% detected once. Sequencing was performed on PBMCs. The receptors stem from a woman aged 40 to 55 in good health. Some clones in this sample may be carry-over from other donors' samples.

The chain recombines TRBV7-9 with TRBJ2-6; D is unclear. Trimming pared 8 bases from V and 0 bases from J, leaving 5 bases between. Germline CDR1 SEHNR, CDR2 FQNEAQ (reference sequence). This CDR3 has 13 residues. The CDR3 DNA is TGTGCCAGCCAGATCTCTGGGGCCAACGTCCTGACTTTC. Encoded protein: CASQISGANVLTF.

The rearrangement joins TRBV19 to TRBJ1-5, with 10 bases fitting TRBD1. The CDR3 sequence is 14 residues long. Germline CDR1 reads LNHDA; CDR2 reads SQIVND (reference sequence). After removal of 9 bases from V and 7 bases from J, the junction contained 9 bases not matched to a gene. The CDR3: CASTSGTGEQPQHF. CDR3 nucleotides: TGTGCCAGCACTTCCGGGACAGGGGAACAGCCCCAGCATTTT.